This TCR beta chain appears in the sequencing data of a study of shared clonotypes between healthy human individuals. Trimming took off 4 bases at V and 0 bases at J, with 13 bases between the two ends. Germline V gene lookup returns CDR1 SGDLS and CDR2 YYNGEE. The length of the CDR3 is 16 residues. In the case of this clone: Its antigen is not identified.

Genomic DNA belonging to each subset was distributed in equal measure over several immunoSEQ plates. Libraries were prepared by immunoSEQ multiplex PCR; TCRdb keeps only in-frame clonotypes and omits some of them. The sample gives about 330,000 clones, roughly 84% of which show up once; around 15% is in the top ten. General observations from the study: All-four-donor shared clonotypes had higher generation probabilities than non-shared clonotypes did.

Input material: memory CD8+ T cells sorted from blood. Subset described: CD45RO+ cells pooled with CCR7-negative TemRA cells. The V and J genes are TRBV9 and TRBJ2-2; D possibly corresponds to TRBD2 (5 bases). The receptor comes from a man between 18 and 35 years old in good health. The CDR3 is CASSPYSDANTGELFF. Written as DNA, the CDR3 is TGTGCCAGCAGCCCATATAGCGATGCGAACACCGGGGAGCTGTTTTTT.